This T cell receptor (beta chain) emerged from a study of OX40 agonist ivuxolimab in advanced cancers. The study's findings and limits: Antigen targets of the expanded peripheral T cells went undetermined.

Trimming took 4 bases from V and 7 from J, leaving 12 bases between them. The CDR3 totals 13 residues. Germline-derived CDR1 and CDR2 are SGHTS and YDEGEE. This clone was detected only once. The antigen remains undetermined. Using immunoSEQ multiplex PCR, the repertoire was profiled, and TCRdb retains in-frame clones only, with some absent. The table includes tens of thousands of clones, 85% to 90% detected once. Blood sampling took place at baseline, cycle 4 day 1, and cycle 7 day 1. The source of this sequence is an adult with an advanced solid tumor such as melanoma, head and neck, liver or kidney cancer. The starting material was CD4+ or CD8+ T cells sorted from blood, obtained in a trial of the OX40 agonist ivuxolimab. The chain couples TRBV5-8 to TRBJ2-1, with D tentatively TRBD2 (6 bases). The CDR3: CASSTGLYNEQFF. The CDR3 DNA is TGTGCCAGCAGCACGGGACTCTATAATGAGCAGTTCTTC.